This T cell receptor (beta chain) was recovered during a study of blood T cell repertoires in COVID-19. This table comes from immunoSEQ multiplex PCR, and its TCRdb copy is limited to in-frame clones, with some not included. The repertoire includes approximately 300,000 clones, around nine tenths of them detected once, and approximately 5.2% sits in the top ten. Individuals aged about 18 to 90 years were recruited from 20 to 25 US areas. This sequence originates from a woman aged 30 to 39 who had recovered from COVID-19. The sequenced material came from PBMCs or T cells enriched from blood (not recorded which).

CDR3 region: CASSHGTPYNYGYTF. The CDR3 DNA reads as TGTGCCAGCAGCCACGGGACACCTTATAACTATGGCTACACCTTC. The genes are TRBV13 and TRBJ1-2, with D possibly TRBD1 on 6 matching bases. CDR3 length: 15 residues. V lost 5 bases, J lost 1 base, and 14 bases lay in between. CDR1 is PRHDT and CDR2 is FYEKMQ in the germline V gene (reference sequence).